The clone carrying this T cell receptor (beta chain) was counted only a few times. The sample is drawn from a study of blood T cell repertoires in COVID-19. Study-level background: Samples came from the United States, Italy and Spain, spanning acute and convalescent COVID-19.

Germline loops: CDR1 SGDLS, CDR2 YYNGEE. The V and J ends lost 0 bases and 4 bases, in that order; junction bases with no gene match: 1. The length of the CDR3 is 15 residues. Produced via immunoSEQ multiplex PCR; TCRdb's table is partial and in-frame only. The profile shows about 180,000 clones, roughly 87% of them singletons. The chain employs TRBV9 and TRBJ2-1, with 10 bases fitting TRBD2. This receptor was taken from a human donor with acute COVID-19. The donor label of this sample is uncertain. Sequenced material: PBMCs or T cells enriched from blood (not recorded which). Written as DNA, the CDR3 is TGTGCCAGCAGCGTAGGGACTAGCGGATACAATGAGCAGTTCTTC. Translation gives CASSVGTSGYNEQFF.